This T cell receptor (beta chain) was captured in a study of blood T cell repertoires in COVID-19. Recruitment covered 20 to 25 US areas and drew participants whose ages spanned roughly 18 to 100 years. Measured with immunoSEQ multiplex PCR; TCRdb has only the in-frame clones, and not every one. The data show about 150,000 clones, 84% seen once. Trimming left V 4 bases short and J 2 bases short, with 5 bases between. This CDR3 contains 13 residues. The sample holds one count of this clone. This sequence originates from a woman between 45 and 60 years old who had been exposed to COVID-19. Specimen: PBMCs or T cells enriched from blood (not recorded which). V and J are TRBV12-3 or TRBV12-4 and TRBJ1-4; D call uncertain. CDR3 region: CASSWRTNEKLFF. In nucleotides, the CDR3 is TGTGCCAGCAGTTGGAGGACTAATGAAAAACTGTTTTTT.